The T cell receptor (beta chain) described here comes from a study of long-term antiretroviral therapy in people with HIV. Samples were assayed with immunoSEQ v3.0 at survey level. Clones were read by immunoSEQ multiplex PCR, and TCRdb kept only the in-frame ones, dropping some. The repertoire includes some 29,000 clones, 80% to 90% of them detected once, and 7.5% to 10% sits in the top ten. V lost 7 bases and J lost 5; bases outside the gene matches: 8. The V gene's germline CDR1 is MNHNS and CDR2 SASEGT. CDR3 length: 15 amino acids. This clone was observed a handful of times. The gene calls are TRBV6-1 and TRBJ2-2; TRBD2 matches 9 bases. The sequence was collected from a man in his forties or fifties with HIV. Specimen: unsorted PBMCs, collected 3.2 years before starting antiretroviral therapy. Here the CDR3 reads CASIGGGAGTGELFF. The DNA for the CDR3 is TGTGCCAGCATTGGCGGGGGGGCGGGAACCGGGGAGCTGTTTTTT.